The T cell receptor beta chain under discussion was sequenced for a study of cytomegalovirus exposure and HLA in healthy donors. Across the whole study: Most donors, 70% to 85% of roughly 400 genotyped, fell in the Caucasian-associated ancestry cluster.

Findings of the study overall: Rarity held for most TCR sequences, but there were some public TCRs that occurred in many donors. Reportedly, HLA-A and HLA-B alleles of most subjects were accurately predicted from TCR beta. Within an earlier analysis, most TCR beta V segments proved productive either about 87% or about 30% of the time.

PCR was performed using 60 Vbeta and 13 Jbeta primers. Sequencing was performed with immunoSEQ multiplex PCR; in TCRdb, only in-frame clones are kept and a portion is missing. The sample lists 150,000 to 170,000 clones, roughly 80% occurring once. About this clone: The antigen remains undetermined.

Trimming stripped 2 bases from V and 3 bases from J, with 13 bases between. Germline V gene sequence: CDR1 SNHLY, CDR2 FYNNEI. The CDR3 is 15 amino acids. The gene calls are TRBV2 and TRBJ1-2; D possibly corresponds to TRBD1 (5 bases). The TCR was taken from a middle-aged woman in good health and CMV-seronegative. Sequences were obtained from PBMCs. CDR3 sequence reads: CASSETAGLDYGYTF. The CDR3 DNA reads as TGTGCCAGCAGTGAAACCGCAGGGCTGGACTATGGCTACACCTTC.